The 16 T cell receptor beta chains below all came from one sample that was sequenced in a study of blood T cell repertoires in COVID-19. The table came from immunoSEQ multiplex PCR; TCRdb's copy has only in-frame clones and leaves some out. The data show 40,000 to 50,000 clones, 86% seen once. The specimen was peripheral blood. The source of these receptors is an older man with acute or convalescent COVID-19.

The genes are TRBV11-3 and TRBJ1-4; D may be TRBD1 (6 bases). Germline CDR1 SGHNT, CDR2 YENEEA. The V and J ends lost 0 bases and 4 bases respectively, with 12 bases between them. The CDR3 is made up of 16 amino acids. CDR3 protein: CASSLEGEGVNEKLFF. The CDR3 DNA sequence: TGTGCCAGCAGCTTAGAAGGGGAGGGGGTTAATGAAAAACTGTTTTTT.

The J gene is TRBJ2-7, the V gene TRBV14, with 7 positions matching TRBD1. This CDR3 contains 16 residues. The ends lost 3 bases at V and 0 bases at J; junction bases unmatched: 8. The germline gives CDR1 SGHDN, CDR2 FVKESK. Here the CDR3 reads CASSHPRTGDSYEQYF. The CDR3 nucleotides are TGTGCCAGCAGCCACCCAAGGACAGGTGACTCCTACGAGCAGTACTTC.

This chain joins TRBV5-4 and TRBJ2-1; 7 bases agree with TRBD2. The trim removed 0 bases at V and 6 bases at J, leaving 9 bases unmatched. This CDR3 spans 16 amino acids. The germline gives CDR1 SGHNT, CDR2 YYREEE (reference sequence). DNA of the CDR3: TGTGCCAGCAGCTTGGGTGGCCTAGCGGAGACCAATGAGCAGTTCTTC. Its protein is CASSLGGLAETNEQFF.

The chain couples TRBV29-1 to TRBJ2-2; D not resolved. The CDR3 sequence is 13 residues long. Per the germline V gene, CDR1 is SQVTM and CDR2 is ANQGSEA. V was cut by 7 bases and J by 4 bases, with 13 bases left in between. The CDR3 region has the DNA TGCAGCGCTGGATTTACGGGCACCGGGGAGCTGTTTTTT. Its protein product is CSAGFTGTGELFF.

The chain joins TRBV30 to TRBJ1-4; no firm D call. Germline loops: CDR1 GTSNPN, CDR2 SVGIG (reference sequence). V shed 5 bases and J shed 1 base, with 11 bases lying between them. This CDR3 contains 14 residues. The CDR3 here is CAWGGRVTNEKLFF. CDR3 sequence (DNA): TGTGCCTGGGGAGGGAGGGTAACTAATGAAAAACTGTTTTTT.

The J gene is TRBJ2-5, the V gene TRBV10-3; 10 bases are a match to TRBD2. The CDR3 spans 15 residues. V shed 4 bases and J 5 bases; nucleotides not matched to a gene: 7. The germline V gene encodes CDR1 ENHRY and CDR2 SYGVKD. CDR3 in DNA: TGTGCCATCAGTGGCAGCGGGAGGGCCGAGGAGACCCAGTACTTC. It encodes CAISGSGRAEETQYF.

The chain joins TRBV9 to TRBJ1-3; D call uncertain. CDR1 and CDR2 from the germline V gene are SGDLS and YYNGEE. The CDR3 runs to 14 residues. The V end was cut by 3 bases, the J end by 3 bases, with 10 bases between. CDR3 nucleotides: TGTGCCAGCAGCGCGGACTCGGTTGGAAACACCATATATTTT. It translates to CASSADSVGNTIYF.

This rearrangement joins TRBV5-5 to TRBJ1-1, with D perhaps TRBD1 (5 bases). Trimming stripped 0 bases from V and 2 bases from J, with 11 bases between. Per the germline V gene, CDR1 is SGHKS and CDR2 is YYEKEE (reference sequence). This CDR3 comprises 15 residues. The CDR3 coding sequence is TGTGCCAGCAGCTTGGAATCAGGGTATAACACTGAAGCTTTCTTT. Protein: CASSLESGYNTEAFF.

The rearrangement joins TRBV6-5 to TRBJ1-1, with D perhaps matching TRBD1 (5 bases). CDR1 is MNHEY, CDR2 SVGAGI, per germline. The CDR3 length is 13 residues. V was cut by 6 bases and J by 2 bases, with 10 bases left in between. The CDR3 nucleotides read TGTGCCAGCAGGACAGCTTTTAACACTGAAGCTTTCTTT. This sequence encodes CASRTAFNTEAFF.

This chain connects TRBV27 to TRBJ2-2, with a tentative D call TRBD1 (5 bases). The CDR3 contains 11 residues. Trimming pared 7 bases from V and 7 bases from J, leaving 7 bases between. The germline V gene has CDR1 MNHEY and CDR2 SMNVEV (reference sequence). CDR3 DNA sequence: TGTGCCAGCAAGGGGTTCGGGGAGCTGTTTTTT. It translates to CASKGFGELFF.

V usage is TRBV28 and J usage is TRBJ1-3; D uncertain. The germline V and J ends were trimmed by 11 bases and 5 bases, with 16 bases remaining between them. Germline V gene lookup returns CDR1 MDHEN and CDR2 SYDVKM. CDR3 length equals 13 residues. The CDR3, as DNA: TGTGCCTCTACTACCCCAGAAAGAAACACCATATATTTT. Residues: CASTTPERNTIYF.

This clone occurred once. The chain employs TRBV11-3 and TRBJ2-2; D gene ambiguous. The CDR3 totals 14 residues. Germline V gene data show CDR1 as SGHNT and CDR2 as YENEEA. The V end lost 2 bases, the J end lost 3 bases, and 7 bases lay between the germline ends. The CDR3 DNA reads as TGTGCCAGCAGCTTATATGGAGACACCGGGGAGCTGTTTTTT. Translated: CASSLYGDTGELFF.

The chain couples TRBV10-3 to TRBJ1-4; a possible D gene is TRBD1 (5 bases). V was trimmed by 0 bases and J by 11 bases, leaving 16 bases between them. Per the germline V gene, CDR1 is ENHRY and CDR2 is SYGVKD. The CDR3 is 15 residues long. CDR3 protein: CAISESNDQKGKLFF. The DNA for the CDR3 is TGTGCCATCAGTGAGTCAAATGACCAAAAGGGGAAACTGTTTTTT.

The chain is built from TRBV6-6 and TRBJ1-4, with D tentatively TRBD1 (5 bases). Looked up from germline, CDR1 is MNHNY and CDR2 is SVGAGI (reference sequence). The length of the CDR3 is 14 residues. The germline V and J ends were trimmed by 2 bases and 10 bases, with 14 bases remaining between them. CDR3 coding DNA: TGTGCCAGCAGTTACGAGGACACCTACGGAAAACTGTTTTTT. Its translation: CASSYEDTYGKLFF.

The CDR3 sequence is CATTGDKETQYF. In DNA form, the CDR3 reads TGTGCCACCACAGGGGACAAAGAGACCCAGTACTTC. The chain combines TRBV28 with TRBJ2-5; 7 bases fit TRBD1. Germline CDR1 MDHEN, CDR2 SYDVKM. With 10 bases clipped from V and 3 bases from J, the junction kept 5 bases outside the gene matches. This CDR3 is 12 amino acids long. The full variable domain, with the rest looked up from reference TRBV28 and TRBJ2-5, is DVKVTQSSRYLVKRTGEKVFLECVQDMDHENMFWYRQDPGLGLRLIYFSYDVKMKEKGDIPEGYSVSREKKERFSLILESASTNQTSMYLCATTGDKETQYFGPGTRLLVL.

The CDR3 is CASSAGTSGSYEQYF. The CDR3 DNA is TGTGCCAGCTCAGCCGGGACTAGCGGTTCCTACGAGCAGTACTTC. The V and J genes are TRBV18 and TRBJ2-7, with 11 bases that match TRBD2. This CDR3 has 15 amino acids. V was pared by 5 bases and J by 1 base, with 4 bases of the junction left unmatched. CDR1 and CDR2 from the germline V gene are KGHSH and LQKENI. The full variable domain, its missing parts supplied by reference TRBV18 and TRBJ2-7, is NAGVMQNPRHLVRRRGQEARLRCSPMKGHSHVYWYRQLPEEGLKFMVYLQKENIIDESGMPKERFSAEFPKEGPSILRIQQVVRGDSAAYFCASSAGTSGSYEQYFGPGTRLTVT.